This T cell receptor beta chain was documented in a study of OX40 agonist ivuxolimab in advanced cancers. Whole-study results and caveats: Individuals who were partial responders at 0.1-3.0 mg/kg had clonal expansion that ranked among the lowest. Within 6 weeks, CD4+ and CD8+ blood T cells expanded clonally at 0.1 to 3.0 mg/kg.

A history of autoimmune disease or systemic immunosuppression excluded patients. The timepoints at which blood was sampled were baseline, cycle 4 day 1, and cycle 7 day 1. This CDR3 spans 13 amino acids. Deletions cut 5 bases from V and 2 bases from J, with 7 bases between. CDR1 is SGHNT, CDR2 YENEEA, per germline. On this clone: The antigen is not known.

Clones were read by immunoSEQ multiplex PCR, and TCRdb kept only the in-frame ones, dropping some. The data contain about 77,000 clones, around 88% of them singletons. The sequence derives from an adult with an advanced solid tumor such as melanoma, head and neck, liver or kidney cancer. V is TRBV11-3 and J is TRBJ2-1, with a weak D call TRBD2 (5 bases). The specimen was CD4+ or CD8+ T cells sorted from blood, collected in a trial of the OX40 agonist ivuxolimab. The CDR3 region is CASSRGPYNEQFF. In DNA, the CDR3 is TGTGCCAGCAGCAGAGGGCCCTACAATGAGCAGTTCTTC.